Listed below are T cell receptor beta chains from one sample, sequenced in a study of shared clonotypes between healthy human individuals. Clones were read by immunoSEQ multiplex PCR, and TCRdb kept only the in-frame ones, dropping some. The table has about half a million clones, more than 75% seen once. Sequencing used PBMCs. The source is a woman in her thirties or forties in good health. Some clones in this sample may be carry-over from other donors' samples. Each CDR3 is given with its conserved first and last residue. D genes are given only for firm matches. Rows give clone size only sometimes, using once, few, many, or a class for an expanded clone.

clone_size	cdr3_length	v_call	d_call	j_call	cdr3_aa	cdr3_nt
few	16	TRBV5-4	-	TRBJ2-7	CASSLDTGRTESEQYF	TGTGCCAGCAGCTTGGATACGGGGAGAACGGAAAGCGAGCAGTACTTC
-	14	TRBV5-1	TRBD2	TRBJ2-3	CASSLGTGGDTQYF	TGCGCCAGCAGCTTGGGCACGGGAGGGGATACGCAGTATTTT
-	14	TRBV14	-	TRBJ2-5	CASSHYVQKETQYF	TGTGCCAGCAGCCATTACGTCCAGAAAGAGACCCAGTACTTC
-	18	TRBV30	TRBD1	TRBJ2-4	CAWLGTGTSGIAKNIQYF	TGTGCCTGGCTCGGGACAGGGACCAGCGGGATAGCCAAAAACATTCAGTACTTC
-	17	TRBV7-2	TRBD2	TRBJ2-2	CASSDVGAGGGTGELFF	TGTGCCAGCAGCGACGTTGGGGCGGGAGGAGGCACCGGGGAGCTGTTTTTT
-	16	TRBV7-2	-	TRBJ1-3	CASSLANTRSGNTIYF	TGTGCCAGCAGCTTAGCGAACACGCGCTCTGGAAACACCATATATTTT
many	13	TRBV5-1	-	TRBJ1-4	CASSREVAEKLFF	TGCGCCAGCAGCAGGGAAGTTGCTGAAAAACTGTTTTTT
-	14	TRBV18	-	TRBJ2-6	CASSPEGSLTVLTF	TGTGCCAGCTCCCCAGAAGGGTCCCTTACAGTCCTGACTTTC
-	19	TRBV28	-	TRBJ1-5	CASSLTLGLRGLLNQPQHF	TGTGCCAGCAGTCTCACCCTCGGGCTCAGGGGACTTCTCAATCAGCCCCAGCATTTT
-	15	TRBV11-2	TRBD2	TRBJ2-7	CASSPVAGGPYEQYF	TGTGCCAGCAGCCCGGTGGCGGGAGGGCCCTACGAGCAGTACTTC
-	15	TRBV15	-	TRBJ2-7	CATSRVIGSFDEQYF	TGTGCCACCAGCAGAGTTATAGGAAGTTTTGACGAGCAGTACTTC
few	16	TRBV7-3	TRBD1	TRBJ2-5	CASSLRGQGAWETQYF	TGTGCCAGCAGCTTACGGGGACAGGGGGCGTGGGAGACCCAGTACTTC
once	13	TRBV2	-	TRBJ1-1	CASRDSLNTEAFF	TGTGCCAGCAGGGACTCCCTAAACACTGAAGCTTTCTTT
-	15	TRBV5-1	-	TRBJ2-7	CASSYRDGSSYEQYF	TGCGCCAGCAGCTACCGGGACGGGAGCTCCTACGAGCAGTACTTC
-	13	TRBV30	TRBD1	TRBJ1-4	CAWGQGGHEKLFF	TGTGCCTGGGGGCAGGGGGGACACGAAAAACTGTTTTTT
-	13	TRBV30	-	TRBJ2-5	CAWNRNVQETQYF	TGTGCCTGGAACAGGAATGTACAAGAGACCCAGTACTTC
-	12	TRBV6-1	-	TRBJ2-5	CASSGNQETQYF	TGTGCCAGCAGCGGGAACCAAGAGACCCAGTACTTC
-	16	TRBV19	TRBD1	TRBJ1-2	CASSPPGRGHVSGYTF	TGTGCCAGTAGTCCCCCGGGGAGGGGGCATGTTTCTGGCTACACCTTC
few	13	TRBV6-1	-	TRBJ1-5	CASSVQGGQPQHF	TGTGCCAGCAGTGTACAGGGCGGTCAGCCCCAGCATTTT
many	15	TRBV29-1	-	TRBJ1-1	CSADPPTRGNTEAFF	TGCAGCGCCGATCCTCCTACAAGAGGGAACACTGAAGCTTTCTTT